The sequence of this TCR beta chain was determined in a study of regulatory T cells in long-lasting Graves disease. Study information: Antithyroid drugs had been taken by newly diagnosed Graves' patients for under 3 months.

Stated time point: newly diagnosed GD, antithyroid drugs for less than 3 months. After RNA was extracted from PBMCs, the TCR library was made from it. Libraries of TCR beta came from iRepertoire HTBI primers plus Arm-PCR of CDR3 regions. TCRdb used MiXCR to reprocess the multiplex PCR reads, holding one entry per CDR3 protein. Here the sample spans around 450,000 distinct CDR3 sequences, approximately 15% being singletons. The count of this clonotype is one. The CDR3 consists of 20 residues. The trim removed 1 base at V and 4 bases at J, leaving 18 bases unmatched. Germline V gene sequence: CDR1 LGHDT, CDR2 YNNKEL (reference sequence). The sample also formed part of further work on T cells in Graves' hyperthyroidism and ophthalmopathy. That paper adds: Participants, patients aged 18 to 65, had newly diagnosed hyperthyroidism with a duration under 2 months. The TCR CDR3 was amplified in a first-round RT-PCR using the HTBI primer set. A 13 V-J signature model discriminated ophthalmopathy versus stable hyperthyroidism.

This specimen was peripheral blood mononuclear cells (PBMCs), taken at new diagnosis, from a patient treated with antithyroid drugs. The receptor was derived from a woman aged 40-49 years with Graves disease. The chain couples TRBV3-1 to TRBJ2-7; 11 bases are shared with TRBD2. CDR3 in DNA: TGTGCCAGCAGCCAAGCCCCGGGGGGGGGAGGTAGCGGGAGGGATTACGAGCAGTACTTC. Protein sequence: CASSQAPGGGGSGRDYEQYF.